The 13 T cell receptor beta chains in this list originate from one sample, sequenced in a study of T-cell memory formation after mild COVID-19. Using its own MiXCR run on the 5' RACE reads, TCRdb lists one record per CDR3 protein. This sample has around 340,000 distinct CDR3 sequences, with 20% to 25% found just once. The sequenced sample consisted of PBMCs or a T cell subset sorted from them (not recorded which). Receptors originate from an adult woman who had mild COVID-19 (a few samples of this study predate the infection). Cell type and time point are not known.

CDR3 nucleotide sequence: TGTGCCAGCAGCCAAGATCCGGGCAGCCACGACGGCTATGGCTACACCTTC. It yields the protein CASSQDPGSHDGYGYTF. The rearrangement joins TRBV3-1 to TRBJ1-2; unclear D gene. V lost 0 bases and J lost 4, with 18 bases in between. This CDR3 is built from 17 residues. Germline V gene sequence: CDR1 LGHDT, CDR2 YNNKEL (reference sequence).

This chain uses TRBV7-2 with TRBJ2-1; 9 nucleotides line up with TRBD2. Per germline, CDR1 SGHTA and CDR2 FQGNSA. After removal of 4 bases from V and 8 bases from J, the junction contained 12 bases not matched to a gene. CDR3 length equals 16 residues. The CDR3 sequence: CASSSVAGVLSDEQFF. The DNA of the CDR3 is TGTGCCAGCAGCTCCGTAGCGGGAGTACTAAGCGATGAGCAGTTCTTC. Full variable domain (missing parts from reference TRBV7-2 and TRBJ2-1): GAGVSQSPSNKVTEKGKDVELRCDPISGHTALYWYRQSLGQGLEFLIYFQGNSAPDKSGLPSDRFSAERTGGSVSTLTIQRTQQEDSAVYLCASSSVAGVLSDEQFFGPGTRLTVL.

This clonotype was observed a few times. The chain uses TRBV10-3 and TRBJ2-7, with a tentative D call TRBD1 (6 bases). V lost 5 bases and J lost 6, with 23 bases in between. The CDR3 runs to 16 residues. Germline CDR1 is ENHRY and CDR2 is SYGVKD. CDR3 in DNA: TGTGCCATCAGTAGATCGCGAGTGGACAGTCGGGTCGAGCAGTACTTC. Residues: CAISRSRVDSRVEQYF.

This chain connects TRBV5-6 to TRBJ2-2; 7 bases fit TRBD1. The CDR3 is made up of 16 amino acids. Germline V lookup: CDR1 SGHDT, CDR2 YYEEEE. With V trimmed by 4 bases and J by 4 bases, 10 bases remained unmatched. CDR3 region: CASSVGPNRGTGELFF. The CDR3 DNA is TGTGCCAGCAGCGTCGGGCCGAACAGGGGCACCGGGGAGCTGTTTTTT. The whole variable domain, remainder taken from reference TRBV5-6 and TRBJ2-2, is DAGVTQSPTHLIKTRGQQVTLRCSPKSGHDTVSWYQQALGQGPQFIFQYYEEEERQRGNFPDRFSGHQFPNYSSELNVNALLLGDSALYLCASSVGPNRGTGELFFGEGSRLTVL.

The CDR3 bases are TGCGCCAGCAGCCAAGGACAGTCGTTTGACGAGCAGTACTTC. The encoded protein is CASSQGQSFDEQYF. The chain recombines TRBV4-1 with TRBJ2-7; D is possibly TRBD1 (5 bases). The CDR3 loop spans 14 amino acids. Germline V gives CDR1 MGHRA, CDR2 YSYEKL. Trimming removed 1 base at V and 5 bases at J, with 12 bases between.

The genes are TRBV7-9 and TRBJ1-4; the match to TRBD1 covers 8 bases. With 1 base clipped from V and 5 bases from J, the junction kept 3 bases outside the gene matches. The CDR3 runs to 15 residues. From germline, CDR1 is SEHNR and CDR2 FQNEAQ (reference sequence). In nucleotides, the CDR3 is TGTGCCAGCAGCTTAGGTGACAGGGGAAATGAAAAACTGTTTTTT. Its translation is CASSLGDRGNEKLFF.

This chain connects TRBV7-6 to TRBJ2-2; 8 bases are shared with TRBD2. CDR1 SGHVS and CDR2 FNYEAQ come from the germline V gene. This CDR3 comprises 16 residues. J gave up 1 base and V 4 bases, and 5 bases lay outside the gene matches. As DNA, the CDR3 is TGTGCCAGCAGCTCTCGGACTAGCAGGAACACCGGGGAGCTGTTTTTT. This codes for CASSSRTSRNTGELFF.

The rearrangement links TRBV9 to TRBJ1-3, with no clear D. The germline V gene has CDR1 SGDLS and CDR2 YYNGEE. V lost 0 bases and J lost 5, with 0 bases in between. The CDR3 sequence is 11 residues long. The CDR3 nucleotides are TGTGCCAGCAGCGTAGGAAACACCATATATTTT. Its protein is CASSVGNTIYF.

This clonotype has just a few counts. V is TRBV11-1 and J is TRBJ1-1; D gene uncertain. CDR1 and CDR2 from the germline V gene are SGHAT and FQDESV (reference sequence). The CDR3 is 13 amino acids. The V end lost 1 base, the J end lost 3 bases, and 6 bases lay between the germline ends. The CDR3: CASSLDVDTEAFF. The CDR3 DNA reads TGTGCCAGCAGCTTAGACGTTGACACTGAAGCTTTCTTT. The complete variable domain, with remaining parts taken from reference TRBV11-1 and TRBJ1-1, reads EAEVAQSPRYKITEKSQAVAFWCDPISGHATLYWYRQILGQGPELLVQFQDESVVDDSQLPKDRFSAERLKGVDSTLKIQPAELGDSAMYLCASSLDVDTEAFFGQGTRLTVV.

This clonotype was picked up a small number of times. Here the CDR3 reads CASSVNRVYEQYF. The CDR3, as DNA: TGTGCCAGCAGTGTTAACAGGGTCTACGAGCAGTACTTC. The rearrangement uses TRBV6-2 or TRBV6-3 and TRBJ2-7; weak D call: TRBD1 (6 bases). This CDR3 is built from 13 residues. V lost 5 bases and J 3 bases, leaving 11 bases between the germline ends. CDR1 is MNHEY and CDR2 is SVGEGT in the germline V gene.

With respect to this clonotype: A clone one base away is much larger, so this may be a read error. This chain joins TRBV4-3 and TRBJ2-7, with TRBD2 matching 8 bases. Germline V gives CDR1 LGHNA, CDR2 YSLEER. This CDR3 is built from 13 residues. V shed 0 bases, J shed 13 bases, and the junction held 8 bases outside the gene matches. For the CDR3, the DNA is TGCGCCAGCAGCCAAGATTCCCAGCGGGAGCCCTACTTC. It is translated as CASSQDSQREPYF.

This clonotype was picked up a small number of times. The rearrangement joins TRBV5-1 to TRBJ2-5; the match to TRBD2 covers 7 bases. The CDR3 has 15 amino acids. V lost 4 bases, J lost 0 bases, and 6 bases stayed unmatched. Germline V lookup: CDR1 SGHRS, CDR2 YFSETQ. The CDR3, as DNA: TGCGCCAGCAGCCCTAGCGGAGCGTACCAAGAGACCCAGTACTTC. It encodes CASSPSGAYQETQYF.

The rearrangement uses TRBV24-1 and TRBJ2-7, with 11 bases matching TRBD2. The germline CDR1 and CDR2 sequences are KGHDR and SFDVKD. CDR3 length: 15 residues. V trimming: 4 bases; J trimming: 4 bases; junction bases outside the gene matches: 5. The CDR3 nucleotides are TGTGCCACCAGTGAATCCGGGACTAGCGGATACGAGCAGTACTTC. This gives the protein CATSESGTSGYEQYF.